The 4 T cell receptor beta chains given below trace back to one sample, sequenced in a study of response to subunit inactivated influenza vaccine. TCRdb used MiXCR to reprocess the RT-PCR reads, holding one entry per CDR3 protein. The table has under 500,000 distinct CDR3 sequences, roughly 9.8% seen once. Sequenced here: PBMCs from blood, sampled roughly 48 days after vaccination. The receptors come from a middle-aged man who received an inactivated influenza vaccine.

This clonotype was seen many times. The CDR3 loop reads CSFGGETGRAYNEQFF. CDR3 sequence (DNA): TGCAGTTTTGGGGGGGAGACAGGGCGGGCATACAATGAGCAGTTCTTC. This chain links TRBV29-1 with TRBJ2-1; either TRBD1 or TRBD2 may supply D (7 bases each). The CDR3 consists of 16 residues. Per the germline V gene, CDR1 is SQVTM and CDR2 is ANQGSEA.

DNA for the CDR3: TGTGCCAGCAGTTGGGTAGAGAACACTGAAGCTTTCTTT. Translated: CASSWVENTEAFF. The V and J genes are TRBV6-5 and TRBJ1-1; D remains ambiguous. CDR3 length equals 13 residues. Germline loops: CDR1 MNHEY, CDR2 SVGAGI. The ends were cut back, 4 bases at V and 1 base at J, with 7 bases in the middle.

This rearrangement joins TRBV4-3 to TRBJ1-5; D call uncertain. Trimming took off 4 bases at V and 1 base at J, with 14 bases between the two ends. Germline V gene sequence: CDR1 LGHNA, CDR2 YSLEER. This CDR3 comprises 16 residues. In DNA, the CDR3 is TGCGCCAGCAGCCCCCACTTGGGGTCCAGCAATCAGCCCCAGCATTTT. Encoded protein: CASSPHLGSSNQPQHF.

Points on this clonotype: This may arise from a read error, as a much more abundant clone is one base away. J is TRBJ1-2 and V is TRBV12-3 or TRBV12-4, with 7 bases fitting TRBD1. The V gene end was trimmed by 7 bases and the J gene end by 5 bases; junction bases not matched to a gene: 4. This CDR3 contains 12 residues. CDR3 nucleotides: TGTGCCAGCACCGCGGGACAGTATGGCTACACCTTC. Translating it yields CASTAGQYGYTF.